These T cell receptor beta chains were read from a single sample in a study of blood T cell repertoires in COVID-19. Data came from immunoSEQ multiplex PCR; TCRdb stores just in-frame clones and leaves some out. The sample lists approximately 400,000 clones; 80% to 90% were seen once. What was sequenced was peripheral blood. These receptors came from a man between 40 and 49 years old with acute or convalescent COVID-19. CDR3s include the opening cysteine and the closing phenylalanine or tryptophan.

V	J	CDR3
TRBV6-5	TRBJ1-4	CASSPTGGEGEKLFF
TRBV28	TRBJ2-7	CASRSGAAYEQYF
TRBV2	TRBJ1-1	CASSGEGGNTEAFF
TRBV7-3	TRBJ2-3	CASSLNTPQTDTQYF
TRBV7-9	TRBJ2-2	CASSLSQWLAGGPGELFF
TRBV29-1	TRBJ2-7	CSALAGASYEQYF
TRBV10-2	TRBJ2-3	CASSELGSRTDTQYF
TRBV30	TRBJ2-3	CACAGGLRSTDTQYF
TRBV13	TRBJ2-3	CASSDVLAGEMYTQYF
TRBV5-1	TRBJ2-5	CASTKDRVGETQYF
TRBV27	TRBJ1-1	CASSVSGDNTEAFF
TRBV6-2/TRBV6-3	TRBJ1-2	CASSPRQGVDYGYTF
TRBV5-4	TRBJ1-6	CASSFGSDSPLHF
TRBV3-1/TRBV3-2	TRBJ1-2	CASSQQRLYGYTF